This TCR beta chain is drawn from a study of beta chain features in type 1 diabetes. This clone was seen a handful of times. Isolated RNA was reverse transcribed in full, so expressed TCRB transcripts were sequenced. Measured with immunoSEQ multiplex PCR; TCRdb has only the in-frame clones, and not every one. The sample yields some 240,000 clones, about a tenth seen once. Via the markers CD45RO/CCR7/CD25/CD127/CD95/CD27, stem cell-like memory, regulatory, central memory and naive CD4+ cells were sorted. The specimen sequenced was central memory CD4+ T cells from blood. This receptor was identified in a man in his late teens or twenties in good health.

CDR3 in amino acids: CATSSYLAGEGRNEQFF. CDR3 coding DNA: TGTGCCACCAGCAGCTATCTAGCGGGAGAAGGTAGGAATGAGCAGTTCTTC. V is TRBV15 and J is TRBJ2-1, with 10 positions matching TRBD2. Trimming removed 3 bases from V and 7 bases from J; junction bases left unmatched: 12. Germline V gene data show CDR1 as LNHNV and CDR2 as YYDKDF (reference sequence). The CDR3 has 17 amino acids. Supplemented by reference TRBV15 and TRBJ2-1, the full variable domain reads DAMVIQNPRYQVTQFGKPVTLSCSQTLNHNVMYWYQQKSSQAPKLLFHYYDKDFNNEADTPDNFQSRRPNTSFCFLDIRSPGLGDTAMYLCATSSYLAGEGRNEQFFGPGTRLTVL.